This T cell receptor beta chain was recorded in a study of blood T cell repertoires in COVID-19. Study information: The analysed material was cDNA or gDNA that came from T cells, B-cell-depleted T cells, or PBMCs.

Original analysis: Amplification of reference gene primers provided the estimated nucleated cell counts. The table came from immunoSEQ multiplex PCR; TCRdb's copy has only in-frame clones and leaves some out. V, J and clone size are those of that table, while D and trimming were read from the DNA. This sample has fewer than 300,000 clones, with more than 75% found just once. Those enrolled in Seattle joined during active infection and were followed longitudinally afterward. This receptor was taken from a man in his fifties or sixties with COVID-19, enrolled during active disease. Source material: peripheral blood.

The CDR3 bases are TGTGCCAGCAGCCCGACAGGGAACCAGCCCCAGCATTTT. It is translated as CASSPTGNQPQHF. The rearrangement uses TRBV7-9 and TRBJ1-5; TRBD1 matches at 7 bases. Germline lookup yields CDR1 SEHNR and CDR2 FQNEAQ (reference sequence). The V and J ends lost 5 bases and 7 bases, in that order; junction bases with no gene match: 5. This CDR3 spans 13 amino acids.